This T cell receptor beta chain was recovered during a study of blood T cell repertoires in COVID-19 (dated by TCRdb to about 2020). A note on the overall study: The collaborator samples originated in the United States, Italy and Spain and spanned the acute and convalescent phases of COVID-19. The prospective study material was composed of cDNA or gDNA derived from T cells, B-cell-depleted T cells, or PBMCs. Subjects who had been exposed to COVID-19, were actively infected with it, or had recovered from it provided the deeply sampled blood TCRbeta repertoires that made up the dataset. The repertoires were released in a freely available public database intended as a resource for research on the immune response to SARS-CoV-2. The samples were drawn from two sources: the first 160 participants of the ongoing ImmuneRACE study, and approximately 1,300 subjects contributed by 6 global collaborators. Sample metadata almost always included a de-identified subject ID, COVID-19 status, age in years and sex. Where available, HLA class I and class II types were taken from metadata supplied by the sample provider and were not determined by assay-based typing. General findings and caveats noted by the study authors: The amount of clinical and demographic metadata varied by source and participant and was provided uncurated.

The collaborating institutions used their own protocols to collect whole blood in K2EDTA tubes. For TCRbeta analysis, collaborators shipped samples in one of three forms: frozen whole blood, isolated PBMCs, or DNA extracted from either of those sample types. From the cysteine up to the phenylalanine, the CDR3 has a length of 13 residues. The DNA shown is the 39-base CDR3, in frame from base 1. Compared with germline, V lacks 4 bases and J lacks 8 bases; bases without a gene match: 3. CDR1 SNHLY and CDR2 FYNNEI were looked up in the germline V gene. TCRbeta CDR3 regions were amplified from genomic DNA by means of the immunoSEQ Assay, a bias-controlled multiplex PCR. Per the original workflow: The number of nucleated cells in each sample was estimated from the amplification of reference gene primers within the assay. Sequence reads were collapsed and filtered to measure the absolute abundance of every unique TCRbeta CDR3 rearrangement. For each sample, productive Simpson clonality was calculated as the square root of Simpson's diversity index over productive rearrangements. What TCRdb holds here is the immuneACCESS table cut down to in-frame rearrangements. Part of the clones is not present; checked against another copy, under half of the missing clones reflect an unresolved V gene, and the others are unexplained. V and J calls and clone size are given by that table; D and trimming were obtained from the DNA. Counted in this sample were roughly 360,000 clones; about 80% of them appeared once. The ten largest clones take up under 1.2% of the sample.

Concerning this clone itself: This clone's antigen is unknown. No base quality values were provided; no much bigger clone lies one nucleotide off.

Sequenced sample: peripheral blood. Recombination connected TRBV2 to TRBJ1-5; 9 bases in between match TRBD1. This TCR was sampled from a human donor with acute or convalescent COVID-19. The donor label of this sample is uncertain. The CDR3 loop reads CASSGDRDEPQHF. The bases are TGTGCCAGCAGTGGGGACAGGGATGAGCCCCAGCATTTT.